The 22 T cell receptor beta chains listed next were all sequenced from one sample in a study of T-cell reconstitution after alpha-beta-depleted transplantation in children. The library targeted TCRbeta and was prepared with unique molecular identifiers. TCRdb processed the PCR reads anew with MiXCR; each CDR3 protein has one entry. The repertoire holds around 400,000 distinct CDR3 sequences, with about 11% as singletons. This material consisted of PBMCs from the stem cell graft donor, taken from the stem cell graft. These receptors were obtained from a human donor who donated a stem cell graft to a child with acute myeloid leukemia.

This clonotype was found a few times. The V and J genes are TRBV5-1 and TRBJ2-3; no clear D. V was clipped by 4 bases and J by 0 bases, with 18 bases between them. Germline CDR1 SGHRS, CDR2 YFSETQ. This CDR3 comprises 17 residues. CDR3 in DNA: TGCGCCAGCAGCCGGCACGCCGACGGATTTAGCACAGATACGCAGTATTTT. This encodes CASSRHADGFSTDTQYF. The variable domain in full, with the rest retrieved from reference TRBV5-1 and TRBJ2-3, is KAGVTQTPRYLIKTRGQQVTLSCSPISGHRSVSWYQQTPGQGLQFLFEYFSETQRNKGNFPGRFSGRQFSNSRSEMNVSTLELGDSALYLCASSRHADGFSTDTQYFGPGTRLTVL.

With respect to this clonotype: One end of the junction does not line up with germline, which may come from a read error. This sequence joins TRBV5-1 and TRBJ2-3, with D maybe TRBD1 (6 bases). Germline V gives CDR1 SGHRS, CDR2 YFSETQ. CDR3 length: 15 amino acids. CDR3 bases: TGCGCCAGCAGTTTGGGACAAATGGGGACAGATACGCAGTATTTT. This encodes CASSLGQMGTDTQYF.

This clonotype was seen more than once but under ten times. This rearrangement joins TRBV7-6 to TRBJ2-2; tentative D call: TRBD2 (5 bases). The CDR3 has 17 amino acids. Germline CDR1 SGHVS, CDR2 FNYEAQ. Trimming removed 7 bases at V and 2 bases at J, with 20 bases between. The CDR3 loop is CASTTAGRVGNTGELFF. CDR3 DNA: TGTGCCAGCACCACTGCCGGGCGGGTGGGCAACACCGGGGAGCTGTTTTTT.

V usage is TRBV7-2 and J usage is TRBJ2-1; D call uncertain. Deletions cut 3 bases from V and 6 bases from J, with 9 bases between. The CDR3 spans 13 residues. Germline values: CDR1 SGHTA, CDR2 FQGNSA. In DNA form, the CDR3 reads TGTGCCAGCAGCTTGGGCCGGCCCAATGAGCAGTTCTTC. Amino acid sequence: CASSLGRPNEQFF.

This chain connects TRBV13 to TRBJ2-2; no clear D gene. Trimming left V 5 bases short and J 3 bases short, with 10 bases between. The CDR3 has 14 amino acids. From germline, CDR1 is PRHDT and CDR2 FYEKMQ (reference sequence). CDR3 DNA: TGTGCCAGCAGCACTACCCCGTACACCGGGGAGCTGTTTTTT. Encoded protein: CASSTTPYTGELFF.

There are many counts of this clonotype. The V call is TRBV6-1, the J call TRBJ2-1, with D perhaps matching TRBD1 (6 bases). Germline V lookup: CDR1 MNHNS, CDR2 SASEGT. This CDR3 has 17 amino acids. V dropped 8 bases and J dropped 1 base, with 21 bases sitting between them. CDR3 sequence: CASGLTSQGISYNEQFF. As DNA, the CDR3 is TGTGCCAGCGGCCTAACATCACAGGGTATTTCCTACAATGAGCAGTTCTTC.

The CDR3 nucleotides read TGTGCCAGCAGTTCGGGACTTCCCCACGAGCAGTACGTC. Its translation: CASSSGLPHEQYV. The gene calls are TRBV12-3 or TRBV12-4 and TRBJ2-7; D perhaps matches TRBD2 (6 bases). The length of the CDR3 is 13 residues. V gave up 4 bases and J gave up 5 bases, with 12 bases separating them.

The CDR3 DNA is TGCAGCGTTGTAGGACAGGGGGTCGGAGCTTTCTTT. This sequence encodes CSVVGQGVGAFF. The gene calls are TRBV29-1 and TRBJ1-1; the match to TRBD1 covers 10 bases. This CDR3 spans 12 amino acids. The V and J ends lost 4 bases and 10 bases, in that order; junction bases with no gene match: 6. Germline V lookup: CDR1 SQVTM, CDR2 ANQGSEA.

The chain employs TRBV20-1 and TRBJ2-1; the D gene is possibly TRBD2 (5 bases). V was trimmed by 3 bases and J by 6 bases, leaving 12 bases between them. This CDR3 region has 13 residues. Germline CDR1 reads DFQATT; CDR2 reads SNEGSKA (reference sequence). The DNA of the CDR3 is TGCAGTGCTAGGCCGGAGGCTTTCAATGAGCAGTTCTTC. As protein: CSARPEAFNEQFF.

The chain has TRBV11-2 and TRBJ2-2; 9 positions match TRBD1. This CDR3 region has 15 residues. CDR1 is SGHAT, CDR2 FQNNGV, per germline. V shed 3 bases, J shed 5 bases, and the junction held 4 bases outside the gene matches. In nucleotides, the CDR3 is TGTGCCAGCAGCTTGGGGGACAGGGCGACCGGGGAGCTGTTTTTT. Translated, it gives CASSLGDRATGELFF.

The V call is TRBV27, the J call TRBJ1-5; TRBD1 agrees at 9 bases. The CDR3 totals 16 residues. CDR1 and CDR2 (germline): MNHEY, SMNVEV (reference sequence). Losses at the gene ends were 7 bases for V and 6 bases for J; bases not matched to a gene: 13. Here the CDR3 reads CASNPTGTGLAQPQHF. CDR3 DNA: TGTGCCAGCAATCCCACCGGGACAGGGTTGGCTCAGCCCCAGCATTTT.

Ten or more counts support this clonotype. This chain connects TRBV7-3 to TRBJ1-5; 10 bases align to TRBD1. V shed 1 base, J shed 0 bases, and the junction held 6 bases outside the gene matches. Germline CDR1 is SGHTA and CDR2 is FQGTGA. This CDR3 spans 18 amino acids. The CDR3 sequence is CASSLKGQGIVSNQPQHF. CDR3 bases: TGTGCCAGCAGCTTAAAGGGACAGGGGATCGTTAGCAATCAGCCCCAGCATTTT.

In this sample, this clonotype turned up a few times. The V call is TRBV12-3 or TRBV12-4, the J call TRBJ2-1; the match to TRBD2 covers 14 bases. With V trimmed by 3 bases and J by 3 bases, 4 bases remained unmatched. The length of the CDR3 is 17 residues. The CDR3: CASSLTSGRVSYNEQFF. Written as DNA, the CDR3 is TGTGCCAGCAGTTTGACTAGCGGGAGGGTTAGCTACAATGAGCAGTTCTTC.

This clonotype was recorded at least ten times. The V gene is TRBV15, the J gene TRBJ2-1, with 9 bases aligning to TRBD2. With 0 bases clipped from V and 7 bases from J, the junction kept 4 bases outside the gene matches. CDR3 size: 15 residues. Germline V gene data show CDR1 as LNHNV and CDR2 as YYDKDF (reference sequence). As DNA, the CDR3 is TGTGCCACCAGCAGAGAGCGGGGGGGCTATAATGAGCAGTTCTTC. It yields the protein CATSRERGGYNEQFF.

This clonotype was counted a few times. This chain links TRBV10-3 with TRBJ2-7; D ambiguous. V lost 3 bases and J 1 base, leaving 13 bases between the germline ends. This CDR3 is built from 15 residues. The germline gives CDR1 ENHRY, CDR2 SYGVKD. DNA for the CDR3: TGTGCCATCAGTGACGATTCGGTTGGATCCTACGAGCAGTACTTC. Protein: CAISDDSVGSYEQYF.

The chain has TRBV25-1 and TRBJ2-1; 7 bases agree with TRBD2. Germline V lookup: CDR1 MGHDK, CDR2 SYGVNS. J was trimmed by 2 bases and V by 4 bases; bases with no gene match: 8. This CDR3 is 16 amino acids long. This CDR3 reads CASSGWAGVPYNEQFF. In DNA form, the CDR3 reads TGTGCCAGCAGTGGGTGGGCGGGGGTGCCCTACAATGAGCAGTTCTTC. The full variable domain, rest sourced from reference TRBV25-1 and TRBJ2-1, is EADIYQTPRYLVIGTGKKITLECSQTMGHDKMYWYQQDPGMELHLIHYSYGVNSTEKGDLSSESTVSRIRTEHFPLTLESARPSHTSQYLCASSGWAGVPYNEQFFGPGTRLTVL.

This clonotype was found many times. This sequence joins TRBV7-6 and TRBJ2-2; the match to TRBD1 covers 10 bases. Germline lookup yields CDR1 SGHVS and CDR2 FNYEAQ. V dropped 1 base and J dropped 6; count of bases not matched to a gene: 2. This CDR3 contains 15 residues. The CDR3 sequence: CASSLGQGAAGELFF. DNA of the CDR3: TGTGCCAGCAGCTTAGGACAGGGGGCGGCCGGGGAGCTGTTTTTT.

This clonotype has a handful of counts. The chain is built from TRBV29-1 and TRBJ1-4; 11 bases align to TRBD1. V lost 6 bases to trimming and J lost 1 base; unmatched junction nucleotides: 10. Germline CDR1 is SQVTM and CDR2 is ANQGSEA. This CDR3 is 17 amino acids long. The CDR3: CSVTGTGGLLTNEKLFF. The DNA for the CDR3 is TGCAGCGTCACCGGGACAGGGGGACTTTTAACTAATGAAAAACTGTTTTTT. Together with reference TRBV29-1 and TRBJ1-4, the CDR3 gives the full variable domain: SAVISQKPSRDICQRGTSLTIQCQVDSQVTMMFWYRQQPGQSLTLIATANQGSEATYESGFVIDKFPISRPNLTFSTLTVSNMSPEDSSIYLCSVTGTGGLLTNEKLFFGSGTQLSVL.

This clonotype has more than one count but fewer than ten. This chain joins TRBV7-8 and TRBJ2-3; no clear D. Looked up from germline, CDR1 is SGHVS and CDR2 is FQNEAQ. V dropped 1 base and J dropped 0 bases, with 8 bases sitting between them. The CDR3 runs to 15 residues. The CDR3 region has the DNA TGTGCCAGCAGCTTAGAGTCCGGTAGCACAGATACGCAGTATTTT. Protein product: CASSLESGSTDTQYF.

This clonotype was counted only a few times. V and J are TRBV29-1 and TRBJ2-1; either TRBD1 or TRBD2 may fit D (5 bases each). Between the trimmed V and J ends, which lost 3 bases and 3 bases, there was a span of 18 bases. The CDR3 totals 16 residues. Looked up from germline, CDR1 is SQVTM and CDR2 is ANQGSEA. This chain's CDR3 is CSVEAGFRADYNEQFF. CDR3 nucleotide sequence: TGCAGCGTTGAGGCAGGGTTTAGAGCGGACTACAATGAGCAGTTCTTC.

The chain links TRBV7-3 to TRBJ2-1; TRBD2 agrees at 7 bases. This CDR3 region has 14 residues. With 5 bases clipped from V and 6 bases from J, the junction kept 7 bases outside the gene matches. The V gene's germline CDR1 is SGHTA and CDR2 FQGTGA. CDR3 loop: CASSARTSANEQFF. Here the CDR3 DNA reads TGTGCCAGCAGCGCCAGGACTAGTGCCAATGAGCAGTTCTTC.

In this sample, this clonotype turned up a few times. The chain uses TRBV7-3 and TRBJ1-1, with D maybe TRBD1 (5 bases). V lost 1 base to trimming and J lost 7 bases, with 7 bases between them. Germline lookup yields CDR1 SGHTA and CDR2 FQGTGA. This CDR3 region has 12 residues. In nucleotides, the CDR3 is TGTGCCAGCAGCTTAAAGGGGATTGAAGCTTTCTTT. Translating gives CASSLKGIEAFF.